These 25 T cell receptor beta chains were sequenced from one sample in a study of graft-versus-host responses after intestinal transplantation. Method: immunoSEQ multiplex PCR; TCRdb's copy keeps in-frame clones and lacks some. The repertoire has over 5,500 clones, about 24% of them found once; the top ten carry approximately 5%. The material sequenced was alloreactive CD4+ T cells from a mixed lymphocyte reaction culture, taken before transplantation. Subset of the sample: CFSE-low proliferating T cells sorted from approximately 6-day pre-transplant mixed lymphocyte reaction (GvH or HvG direction). The receptors derive from a human patient who was an organ donor for intestinal transplantation.

This clone is termed large. This rearrangement joins TRBV7-2 to TRBJ1-1; D not resolved. The germline V gene encodes CDR1 SGHTA and CDR2 FQGNSA. Trimming left V 6 bases short and J 0 bases short, with 17 bases between. CDR3 size: 16 residues. The CDR3 protein is CASSHVGALMNTEAFF. In DNA, the CDR3 is TGTGCCAGCAGTCACGTAGGAGCTCTAATGAACACTGAAGCTTTCTTT.

This clone was counted only a few times. The V gene is TRBV11-3, the J gene TRBJ2-3; D may be TRBD1 or TRBD2 (6 bases each). V was cut by 0 bases and J by 2 bases, with 12 bases left in between. CDR3 length equals 16 residues. Germline lookup yields CDR1 SGHNT and CDR2 YENEEA. CDR3 region: CASSLDRTGATDTQYF. CDR3 DNA: TGTGCCAGCAGCTTAGATCGAACGGGGGCCACAGATACGCAGTATTTT.

This clone is classed as medium-sized. The chain uses TRBV12-5 and TRBJ1-2; D gene ambiguous. The CDR3 spans 13 residues. The ends were cut back, 3 bases at V and 5 bases at J, with 10 bases in the middle. In germline, CDR1 is LGHNT, CDR2 FRNRAP. CDR3 nucleotides: TGTGCTAGTGGTTTTGAAATCCTGTATGGCTACACCTTC. It codes for CASGFEILYGYTF.

A few counts support this clone. J is TRBJ2-1 and V is TRBV5-1; D not certain. V dropped 1 base and J dropped 0 bases, with 5 bases sitting between them. Per germline, CDR1 SGHRS and CDR2 YFSETQ. This CDR3 spans 14 amino acids. The DNA for the CDR3 is TGCGCCAGCAGCTTGCAGAGCTCCTACAATGAGCAGTTCTTC. Protein sequence: CASSLQSSYNEQFF.

V is TRBV7-9 and J is TRBJ2-5; no firm D call. This CDR3 has 11 amino acids. Trimming removed 7 bases at V and 5 bases at J, with 8 bases between. Per the germline V gene, CDR1 is SEHNR and CDR2 is FQNEAQ (reference sequence). The CDR3, as DNA: TGTGCCAGCAACCACGGGGAGACCCAGTACTTC. The encoded protein is CASNHGETQYF.

This clone was counted a few times. The chain couples TRBV11-2 to TRBJ1-2; no clear D gene. Trimming cost V 7 bases and J 4 bases, with 13 bases left between them. CDR1 and CDR2 from the germline V gene are SGHAT and FQNNGV. The CDR3 has 13 amino acids. In DNA form, the CDR3 reads TGTGCCAGCACCATCGTGGCTAGCTATGGCTACACCTTC. The encoded protein is CASTIVASYGYTF.

This clone is medium-sized. The CDR3 sequence: CASRIDRGGWNEQFF. The CDR3, as DNA: TGTGCCAGCAGGATAGACAGGGGCGGTTGGAATGAGCAGTTCTTC. The V and J genes are TRBV5-4 and TRBJ2-1, with 8 bases aligning to TRBD1. Trimming at V came to 5 bases and at J to 7 bases, leaving 11 bases not matched to a gene. In germline, CDR1 is SGHNT, CDR2 YYREEE (reference sequence). There are 15 residues in the CDR3.

The chain employs TRBV19 and TRBJ2-1, with no clear D. The length of the CDR3 is 13 residues. Germline CDR1 is LNHDA and CDR2 is SQIVND (reference sequence). Trimming took 6 bases from V and 10 from J, leaving 16 bases between them. CDR3 sequence: CASSLEGPLEQFF. The DNA of the CDR3 is TGTGCCAGTAGCCTTGAAGGGCCCCTAGAGCAGTTCTTC.

As concerns this clone: Since a much larger clone is just one base distant, this may be a read error. The chain combines TRBV7-8 with TRBJ2-7, with 9 nucleotides matching TRBD1. The V segment lost 4 bases and the J segment 2 bases; nucleotides outside the gene matches: 6. The germline gives CDR1 SGHVS, CDR2 FQNEAQ. CDR3 length: 15 residues. The CDR3 spells CASSYGTGIAYEQYF. CDR3 nucleotide sequence: TGTGCCAGCAGCTACGGGACAGGGATCGCCTACGAGCAGTACTTC.

This clone was recorded a few times. The DNA for the CDR3 is TGTGCCAGCAGTATCGAGAGCTCCTACAATGAGCAGTTCTTC. This translates into CASSIESSYNEQFF. The J gene is TRBJ2-1, the V gene TRBV7-9, with D uncertain. Trimming cost V 6 bases and J 0 bases, with 9 bases left between them. The CDR3 runs 14 residues. Germline-derived CDR1 and CDR2 are SEHNR and FQNEAQ (reference sequence).

The chain links TRBV6-5 to TRBJ1-6, with D perhaps TRBD1 (6 bases). V shed 6 bases and J shed 10 bases, with 19 bases lying between them. The CDR3 spans 15 residues. Looked up from germline, CDR1 is MNHEY and CDR2 is SVGAGI. The CDR3 here is CASSVTGSLGSPLHF. The CDR3 nucleotides are TGTGCCAGCAGCGTTACAGGGTCCTTAGGGTCACCCCTCCACTTT.

This clone was seen a handful of times. The V and J genes are TRBV10-3 and TRBJ1-1; 8 nucleotides match TRBD1. Per the germline V gene, CDR1 is ENHRY and CDR2 is SYGVKD. J lost 3 bases, V lost 4 bases, and 7 bases had no gene match. The CDR3 loop spans 15 amino acids. Here the CDR3 DNA reads TGTGCCATCAGTGTCTTGGACAGGGCGGACACTGAAGCTTTCTTT. Its protein is CAISVLDRADTEAFF.

By share, this clone counts as medium-sized (0.01 to 0.1%). This chain connects TRBV4-3 to TRBJ1-4; 8 bases fit TRBD1. The V gene's germline CDR1 is LGHNA and CDR2 YSLEER. This CDR3 region has 15 residues. V shed 0 bases, J shed 7 bases, and the junction held 4 bases outside the gene matches. CDR3 residues: CASSQDGRGPEKLFF. The CDR3 coding sequence is TGCGCCAGCAGCCAAGATGGCAGGGGGCCTGAAAAACTGTTTTTT.

Only a few counts were recorded for this clone. The chain employs TRBV7-2 and TRBJ2-2, with D perhaps matching TRBD2 (7 bases). The CDR3 extends over 16 amino acids. Between the trimmed V and J ends, which lost 1 base and 2 bases, there was a span of 11 bases. In germline, CDR1 is SGHTA, CDR2 FQGNSA. CDR3 protein: CASSLGTGGNTGELFF. CDR3 sequence (DNA): TGTGCCAGCAGCTTAGGAACGGGGGGCAACACCGGGGAGCTGTTTTTT.

This clone came up a few times. J is TRBJ1-1 and V is TRBV29-1; D may be TRBD1 (5 bases). V was shortened by 6 bases and J by 0 bases, with 17 bases between the two germline ends. Germline V lookup: CDR1 SQVTM, CDR2 ANQGSEA. The CDR3 spans 15 residues. The CDR3 spells CSVLWGVVMNTEAFF. The CDR3 nucleotides are TGCAGCGTCCTGTGGGGGGTTGTAATGAACACTGAAGCTTTCTTT.

The chain uses TRBV6-6 and TRBJ2-1, with D possibly TRBD1 on 6 matching bases. From germline, CDR1 is MNHNY and CDR2 SVGAGI (reference sequence). V was pared by 8 bases and J by 3 bases, with 14 bases between. The CDR3 is 14 amino acids. The CDR3 loop reads CASDLRTDYNEQFF. In DNA, the CDR3 is TGTGCCAGCGATCTACGGACAGACTACAATGAGCAGTTCTTC.

This clone was seen only once. The chain combines TRBV11-2 with TRBJ1-2; D possibly corresponds to TRBD1 (5 bases). This CDR3 is 12 amino acids long. CDR1 is SGHAT, CDR2 FQNNGV, per germline. The ends were cut back, 5 bases at V and 9 bases at J, with 13 bases in the middle. The DNA of the CDR3 is TGTGCCAGCAGCCTACATCCAGGGCGCTACACCTTC. It yields the protein CASSLHPGRYTF.

This clone was counted only a few times. The chain has TRBV7-3 and TRBJ1-1; D is ambiguous. This CDR3 region has 13 residues. V lost 3 bases, J lost 0 bases, and 5 bases lay in between. Germline V CDR1 and CDR2: SGHTA, FQGTGA. The CDR3 protein is CASSFSVNTEAFF. The CDR3 DNA is TGTGCCAGCAGCTTCTCTGTGAACACTGAAGCTTTCTTT.

In its sample, this clone was seen a few times. As DNA, the CDR3 is TGTGCCAGCAGCCAAGCGGCGGGGGGTTTCGAGCAGTACTTC. This encodes CASSQAAGGFEQYF. The V and J genes are TRBV7-9 and TRBJ2-7, with TRBD2 matching over 8 bases. The length of the CDR3 is 14 residues. The V gene end was trimmed by 5 bases and the J gene end by 6 bases; junction bases not matched to a gene: 9. Per the germline V gene, CDR1 is SEHNR and CDR2 is FQNEAQ (reference sequence).

By sample fraction, this clone is medium-sized. V usage is TRBV10-3 and J usage is TRBJ1-1; D perhaps matches TRBD1 (5 bases). The CDR3 spans 14 residues. V was pared by 0 bases and J by 6 bases, with 11 bases between. Germline assignment: CDR1 ENHRY and CDR2 SYGVKD. The CDR3 is CAISESSGIAEAFF. The CDR3 bases are TGTGCCATCAGTGAGTCGTCAGGGATCGCTGAAGCTTTCTTT.

By share, this clone ranks as medium-sized. The chain employs TRBV19 and TRBJ2-3, with 12 bases identical to TRBD2. With 5 bases clipped from V and 5 bases from J, the junction kept 8 bases outside the gene matches. The CDR3 contains 16 residues. The germline CDR1 and CDR2 sequences are LNHDA and SQIVND (reference sequence). As DNA, the CDR3 is TGTGCCAGTAGTGTAACACTAGCGGGGGGCCAAGATACGCAGTATTTT. This translates into CASSVTLAGGQDTQYF.

The rearrangement uses TRBV7-3 and TRBJ2-3; D is unclear. Per the germline V gene, CDR1 is SGHTA and CDR2 is FQGTGA. The CDR3 length is 11 residues. V was shortened by 5 bases and J by 2 bases, with 2 bases between the two germline ends. CDR3 amino acids: CASSNTDTQYF. As DNA, the CDR3 is TGTGCCAGCAGCAACACAGATACGCAGTATTTT.

A single count supports this clone. The rearrangement joins TRBV6-5 to TRBJ1-5; 8 bases match TRBD1. J gave up 2 bases and V 8 bases, and 8 bases lay outside the gene matches. The CDR3 covers 15 residues. The germline V gene encodes CDR1 MNHEY and CDR2 SVGAGI. The CDR3 sequence: CASRRDRGGNQPQHF. CDR3 nucleotides: TGTGCCAGCCGCCGAGACAGGGGAGGCAATCAGCCCCAGCATTTT.

This clone is labeled medium-sized. This chain joins TRBV18 and TRBJ1-5, with D possibly matching TRBD1 (6 bases). V lost 5 bases and J 5 bases, leaving 13 bases between the germline ends. The CDR3 spans 14 residues. Germline CDR1 is KGHSH and CDR2 is LQKENI. For the CDR3, the DNA is TGTGCCAGCTCATCGGACAGAACCTATCAGCCCCAGCATTTT. Protein: CASSSDRTYQPQHF.

This clone is medium-sized (0.01 to 0.1%) in the sample. This rearrangement joins TRBV10-3 to TRBJ2-3, with D perhaps matching TRBD2 (6 bases). V was trimmed by 10 bases and J by 5 bases, leaving 22 bases between them. Germline assignment: CDR1 ENHRY and CDR2 SYGVKD. The CDR3 consists of 15 residues. The DNA of the CDR3 is TGTGCCACGAGGGGACTTACCTCTGGTGTAGATACGCAGTATTTT. It codes for CATRGLTSGVDTQYF.